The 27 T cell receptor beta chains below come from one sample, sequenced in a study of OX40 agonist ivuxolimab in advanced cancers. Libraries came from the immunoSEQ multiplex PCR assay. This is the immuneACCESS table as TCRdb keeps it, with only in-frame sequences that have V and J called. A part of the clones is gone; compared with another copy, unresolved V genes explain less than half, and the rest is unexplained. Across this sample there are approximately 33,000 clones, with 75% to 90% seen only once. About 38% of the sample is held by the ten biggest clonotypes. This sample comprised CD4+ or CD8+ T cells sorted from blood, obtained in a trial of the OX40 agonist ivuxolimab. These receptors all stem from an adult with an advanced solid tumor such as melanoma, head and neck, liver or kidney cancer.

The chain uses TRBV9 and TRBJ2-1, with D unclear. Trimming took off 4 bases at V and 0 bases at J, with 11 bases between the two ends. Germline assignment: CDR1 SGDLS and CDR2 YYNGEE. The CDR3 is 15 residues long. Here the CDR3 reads CASSMRFSSYNEQFF. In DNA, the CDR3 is TGTGCCAGCAGCATGCGGTTCAGCTCCTACAATGAGCAGTTCTTC.

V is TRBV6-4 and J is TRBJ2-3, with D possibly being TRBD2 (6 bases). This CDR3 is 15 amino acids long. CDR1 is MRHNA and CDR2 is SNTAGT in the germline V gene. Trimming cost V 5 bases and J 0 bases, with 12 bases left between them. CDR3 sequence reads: CASSPGRGSTDTQYF. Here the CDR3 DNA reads TGTGCCAGCAGTCCAGGGCGGGGCAGCACAGATACGCAGTATTTT.

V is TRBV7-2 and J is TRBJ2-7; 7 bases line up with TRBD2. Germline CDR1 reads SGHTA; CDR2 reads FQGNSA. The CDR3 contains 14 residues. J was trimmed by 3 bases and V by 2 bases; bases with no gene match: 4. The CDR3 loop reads CASSLTAGIYEQYF. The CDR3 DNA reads TGTGCCAGCAGCTTAACAGCGGGGATCTACGAGCAGTACTTC.

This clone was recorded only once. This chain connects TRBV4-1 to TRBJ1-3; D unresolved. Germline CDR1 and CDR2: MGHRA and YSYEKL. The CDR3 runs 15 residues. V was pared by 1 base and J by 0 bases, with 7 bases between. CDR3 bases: TGCGCCAGCAGCCAAGTTGGGAACTCTGGAAACACCATATATTTT. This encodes CASSQVGNSGNTIYF.

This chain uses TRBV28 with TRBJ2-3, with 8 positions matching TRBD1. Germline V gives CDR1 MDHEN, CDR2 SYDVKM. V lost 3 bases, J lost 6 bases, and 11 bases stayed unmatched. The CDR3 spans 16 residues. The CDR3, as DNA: TGTGCCAGCAGTTTGGGGTCAGGGGGCGCGGGGGATACGCAGTATTTT. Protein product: CASSLGSGGAGDTQYF.

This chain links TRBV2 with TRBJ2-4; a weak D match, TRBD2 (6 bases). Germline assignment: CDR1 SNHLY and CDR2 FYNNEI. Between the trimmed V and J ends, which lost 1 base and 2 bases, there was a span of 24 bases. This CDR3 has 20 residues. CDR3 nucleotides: TGTGCCAGCAGTGAAGGGTTTGGCTTGAGTCGGGAGTGGTCCAAAAACATTCAGTACTTC. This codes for CASSEGFGLSREWSKNIQYF.

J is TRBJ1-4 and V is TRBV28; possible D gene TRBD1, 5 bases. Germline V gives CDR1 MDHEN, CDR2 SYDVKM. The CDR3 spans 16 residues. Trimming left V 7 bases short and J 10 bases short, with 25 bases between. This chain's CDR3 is CASTLEREQVYGKLFF. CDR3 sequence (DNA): TGTGCCAGCACCCTCGAGAGGGAACAGGTTTACGGAAAACTGTTTTTT.

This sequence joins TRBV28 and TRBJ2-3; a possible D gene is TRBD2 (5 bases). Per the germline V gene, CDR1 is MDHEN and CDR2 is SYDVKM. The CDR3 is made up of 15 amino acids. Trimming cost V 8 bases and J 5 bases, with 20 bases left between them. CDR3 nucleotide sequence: TGTGCCAGCCTCCCGGTCGGTTTGAGGGTAGATACGCAGTATTTT. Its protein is CASLPVGLRVDTQYF.

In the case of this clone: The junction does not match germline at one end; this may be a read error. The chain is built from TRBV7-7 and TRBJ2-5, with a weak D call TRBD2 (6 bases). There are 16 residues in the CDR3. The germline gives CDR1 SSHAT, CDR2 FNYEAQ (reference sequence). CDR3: CASSLEGPGTQETQYF. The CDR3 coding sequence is TGTGCTAGCAGCTTAGAGGGCCCTGGGACTCAAGAGACCCAGTACTTC.

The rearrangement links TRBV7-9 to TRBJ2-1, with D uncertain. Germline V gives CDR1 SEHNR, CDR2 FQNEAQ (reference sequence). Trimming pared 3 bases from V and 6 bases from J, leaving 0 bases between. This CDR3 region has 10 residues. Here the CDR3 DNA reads TGTGCCAGCAGCTTCAATGAGCAGTTCTTC. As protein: CASSFNEQFF. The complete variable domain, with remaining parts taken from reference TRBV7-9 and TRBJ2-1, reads DTGVSQNPRHKITKRGQNVTFRCDPISEHNRLYWYRQTLGQGPEFLTYFQNEAQLEKSRLLSDRFSAERPKGSFSTLEIQRTEQGDSAMYLCASSFNEQFFGPGTRLTVL.

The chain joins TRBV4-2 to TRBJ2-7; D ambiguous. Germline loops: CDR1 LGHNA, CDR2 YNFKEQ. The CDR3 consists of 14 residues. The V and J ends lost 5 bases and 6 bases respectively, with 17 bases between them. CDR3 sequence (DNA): TGTGCCAGCAGCTTGAGGTTCCGGCCGGTCGAGCAGTACTTC. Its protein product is CASSLRFRPVEQYF.

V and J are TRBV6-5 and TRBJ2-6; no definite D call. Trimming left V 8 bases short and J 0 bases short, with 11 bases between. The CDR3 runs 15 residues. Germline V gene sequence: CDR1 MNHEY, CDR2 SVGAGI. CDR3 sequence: CASGGTTSGANVLTF. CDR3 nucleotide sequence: TGTGCCAGCGGCGGAACGACCTCTGGGGCCAACGTCCTGACTTTC.

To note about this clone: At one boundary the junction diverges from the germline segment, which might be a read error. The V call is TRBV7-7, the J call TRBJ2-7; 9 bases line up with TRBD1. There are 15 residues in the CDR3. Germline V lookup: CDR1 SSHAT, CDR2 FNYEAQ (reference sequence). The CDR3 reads CASSHRGQGKGEQYF. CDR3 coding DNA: TGTGCTAGCAGCCATAGGGGACAGGGAAAGGGCGAGCAGTACTTC.

CDR3 amino acids: CASSLRGQGETGNTIYF. The CDR3, as DNA: TGCGCCAGCAGCTTACGGGGACAGGGGGAAACTGGAAACACCATATATTTT. The chain has TRBV5-1 and TRBJ1-3; 11 nucleotides match TRBD1. Germline CDR1 reads SGHRS; CDR2 reads YFSETQ. CDR3 length: 17 residues. With V trimmed by 2 bases and J by 2 bases, 6 bases remained unmatched.

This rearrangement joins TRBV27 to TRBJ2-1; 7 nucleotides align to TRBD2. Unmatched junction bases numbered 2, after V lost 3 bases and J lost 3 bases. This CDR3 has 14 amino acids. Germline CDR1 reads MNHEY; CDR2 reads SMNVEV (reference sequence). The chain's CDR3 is CASSLGGVYNEQFF. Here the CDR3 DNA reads TGTGCCAGCAGTTTGGGGGGGGTCTACAATGAGCAGTTCTTC.

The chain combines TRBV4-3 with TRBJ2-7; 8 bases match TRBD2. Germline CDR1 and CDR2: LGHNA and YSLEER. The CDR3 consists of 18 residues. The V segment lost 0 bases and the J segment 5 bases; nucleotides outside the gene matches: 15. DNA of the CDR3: TGCGCCAGCAGCCAAGATACCGCGGCGGGAGGCTTGATCCACGAGCAGTACTTC. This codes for CASSQDTAAGGLIHEQYF.

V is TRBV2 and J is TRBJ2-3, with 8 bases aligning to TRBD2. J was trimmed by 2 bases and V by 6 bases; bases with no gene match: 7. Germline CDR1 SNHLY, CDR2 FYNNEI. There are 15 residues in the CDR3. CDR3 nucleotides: TGTGCCAGCAGGGAAACTAGCGGCACCACAGATACGCAGTATTTT. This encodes CASRETSGTTDTQYF.

CDR3 residues: CASSSGLAGGETQYF. The CDR3 DNA reads as TGTGCCAGCAGCTCCGGACTAGCGGGAGGAGAGACCCAGTACTTC. The chain recombines TRBV7-9 with TRBJ2-5, with 14 bases identical to TRBD2. The junction had 2 bases not matched to a gene; V was cut back by 4 bases and J by 4 bases. The CDR3 sequence is 15 residues long. Germline CDR1 and CDR2: SEHNR and FQNEAQ (reference sequence).

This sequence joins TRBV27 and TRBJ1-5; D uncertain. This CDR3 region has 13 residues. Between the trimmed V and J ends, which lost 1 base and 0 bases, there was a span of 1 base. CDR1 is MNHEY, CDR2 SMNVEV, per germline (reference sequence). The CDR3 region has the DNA TGTGCCAGCAGTTTATTTAGCAATCAGCCCCAGCATTTT. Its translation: CASSLFSNQPQHF.

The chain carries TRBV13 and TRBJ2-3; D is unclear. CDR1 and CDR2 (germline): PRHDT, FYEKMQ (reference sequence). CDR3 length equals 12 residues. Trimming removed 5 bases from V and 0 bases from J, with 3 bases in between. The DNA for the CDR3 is TGTGCCAGCAGCCCAAGCACAGATACGCAGTATTTT. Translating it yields CASSPSTDTQYF.

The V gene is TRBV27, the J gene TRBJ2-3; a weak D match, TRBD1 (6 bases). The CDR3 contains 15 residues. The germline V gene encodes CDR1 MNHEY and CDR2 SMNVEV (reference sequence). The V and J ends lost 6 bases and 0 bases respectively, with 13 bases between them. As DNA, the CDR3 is TGTGCCAGCAGCCTCGGGACACCTAGCACAGATACGCAGTATTTT. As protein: CASSLGTPSTDTQYF.

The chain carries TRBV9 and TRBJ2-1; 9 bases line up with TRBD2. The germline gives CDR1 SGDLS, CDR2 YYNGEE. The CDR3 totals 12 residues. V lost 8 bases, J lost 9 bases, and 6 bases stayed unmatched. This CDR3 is CASRGLATEQFF. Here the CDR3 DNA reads TGTGCCAGTCGTGGACTAGCGACTGAGCAGTTCTTC.

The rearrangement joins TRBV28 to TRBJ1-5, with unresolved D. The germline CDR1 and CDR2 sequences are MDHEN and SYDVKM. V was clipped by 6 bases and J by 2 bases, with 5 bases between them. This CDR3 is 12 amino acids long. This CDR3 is CASSPGNQPQHF. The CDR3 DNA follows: TGTGCCAGCAGCCCGGGCAATCAGCCCCAGCATTTT.

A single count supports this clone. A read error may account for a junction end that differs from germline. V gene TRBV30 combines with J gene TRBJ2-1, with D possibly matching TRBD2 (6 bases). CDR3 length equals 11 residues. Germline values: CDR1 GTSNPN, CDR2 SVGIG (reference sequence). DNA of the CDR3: TGTGCCTGGAGTGTGTGGGACTTCCCCCTCTTC. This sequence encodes CAWSVWDFPLF.

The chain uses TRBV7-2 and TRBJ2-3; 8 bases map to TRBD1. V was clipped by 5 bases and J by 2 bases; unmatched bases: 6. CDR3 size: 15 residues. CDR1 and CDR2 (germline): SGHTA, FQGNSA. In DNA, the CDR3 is TGTGCCAGCAGCGGGGACAGGACTCCCACAGATACGCAGTATTTT. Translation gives CASSGDRTPTDTQYF.

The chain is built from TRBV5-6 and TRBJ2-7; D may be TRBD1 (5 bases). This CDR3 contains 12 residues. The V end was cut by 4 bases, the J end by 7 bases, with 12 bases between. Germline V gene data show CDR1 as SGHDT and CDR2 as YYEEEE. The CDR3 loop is CASSRWGREQYF. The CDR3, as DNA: TGTGCCAGCAGCCGTTGGGGCCGAGAGCAGTACTTC.

Written as DNA, the CDR3 is TGCGCCAGCAGCCAAGTAGCGTCGAACACCGGGGAGCTGTTTTTT. Amino acid sequence: CASSQVASNTGELFF. The V gene is TRBV4-3, the J gene TRBJ2-2; D may be TRBD2 (5 bases). CDR3 length: 15 residues. V was cut by 1 base and J by 0 bases, with 6 bases left in between. Per germline, CDR1 LGHNA and CDR2 YSLEER.